This record covers a single TCR beta chain. Its matching antigen is unknown. Trimming cost V 2 bases and J 2 bases; bases outside gene matches: 3. This CDR3 has 18 amino acids. Germline V lookup: CDR1 MGHRA, CDR2 YSYEKL. The source of the sample is a study of lymphopenia after photon versus proton radiotherapy. Study-wide results and caveats: After the lymphocyte nadir, photon-treated repertoires showed oligoclonal expansion, especially of CD8+ Temra cells. Survival link was tested only in deceased patients; proton benefit remains a possibility. Post-nadir TCR diversity decline inversely tracked overall survival among those who died. Proton therapy kept repertoires fairly stable, unlike photons, which gained effector/memory cells.

Some clones are missing from TCRdb's copy, which holds only in-frame ones; the method was immunoSEQ multiplex PCR. The sample records 37,000 or so clones, about 85% being singletons. This TCR derives from a man aged 45-60 years with gastric cancer. The sample consisted of peripheral blood, taken from a patient treated with photon-based radiotherapy. V and J are TRBV4-1 and TRBJ2-2, with 15 bases matching TRBD2. CDR3 sequence (DNA): TGCGCCAGCAGCCAAAAGGGACTAGCGGGAGGTAACACCGGGGAGCTGTTTTTT. Translating gives CASSQKGLAGGNTGELFF.